This T cell receptor (beta chain) came from a study of T cells in Graves' hyperthyroidism and ophthalmopathy (dated by TCRdb to about 2019). Background on the whole study: Peripheral blood samples were taken at the time of initial diagnosis, prior to any treatment. According to the paper, TCR Vbeta CDR3 sequencing was carried out on 120 to 150 peripheral blood samples, which came from over 40 ophthalmopathy, around 75 hyperthyroidism and around 17 progressor patients. Once sampling was done, hyperthyroidism patients were given methimazole at a starting dose of 30 mg daily, whereas ophthalmopathy patients were given high-dose intravenous methylprednisolone. The 100 or so discovery patients were divided at random into training and test sets in a 7:3 ratio. In addition, the study compared T-cell repertoires in thyroid tissue and in blood from roughly six Graves' hyperthyroidism patients. A discovery cohort of about 100 patients, roughly 43 with Graves' ophthalmopathy and 57 with stable Graves' hyperthyroidism, was used to find distinguishing TCR V-J signatures. Prospective prediction of ophthalmopathy was tested in an independent validation cohort consisting of fewer than 20 hyperthyroidism patients and some 17 patients who later progressed to ophthalmopathy.

The V end loses 3 bases and the J end loses 3 bases, and a stretch of 8 bases separates them. The CDR3 spans 13 residues, from the cysteine through the phenylalanine. Kept here is only the CDR3 DNA, which spans 39 bases and is read in frame from base 1. According to the germline V gene, CDR1 reads SGHTA and CDR2 reads FQGNSA. The TCR beta CDR3 regions were amplified from the RNA transcripts. A first-round RT-PCR of the TCR CDR3 used the HTBI primer set with the Qiagen OneStep RT-PCR kit. The libraries were constructed in a second round of multiplex PCR and then size-selected and purified. Sequencing of the libraries was done on an Illumina HiSeq2000 using paired-end 100 bp reads. On the authors' methods: SOAPnuke was used to process the raw data, removing reads that contained adapters or uncalled bases, had a mean Phred below 15, or lacked an exact match to the constant primer or identifier. High-quality paired reads were merged with COPE v1.2.5, and unique nucleotide sequences were defined as clonotypes. MiTCR v1.1 was used to align clonotypes to the IMGT TRBV, TRBD and TRBJ reference segments. Only V-J combinations with frequency above 0.0001, covering about 99% of repertoires, were analysed. A TCS score was defined as the ratio between F50 (clonal expansion) and ExV (chaos), using BLOSUM62-based TCRdist between CDR3 peptides within each V-J. Welch's t-statistics and random forest reduced fewer than 600 V-J features to about 12, which were used in a naive Bayes classifier (R e1071). The similarity between thyroid and blood repertoires was quantified using the Morisita-Horn index. The raw public data were reprocessed by TCRdb itself: fastp quality trimming at Q25, MiXCR clonotype calling, in-frame beta chains only. Identical CDR3 protein sequences are pooled into one entry, listed with their most common genes and DNA. The V and J calls reflect TCRdb's pipeline rather than the authors' work. Within this sample are around 23,000 distinct CDR3 sequences, with about half of them counted one time only. The ten top clones hold 25% of the sample.

In its sample, this clonotype comes out as medium-sized (0.01 to 0.1%). Its antigen target is currently unknown. No much larger clonotype is one base removed from it; base qualities were not supplied. Paper-wide results and their limitations: In validation, the model predicted progression to ophthalmopathy with over 65% sensitivity and approximately 74% specificity, a median of 6.5 months before onset. Ophthalmopathy was separated from stable hyperthyroidism by a 13 V-J signature model, with approximately 86% sensitivity and roughly 81% specificity obtained in cross-validation and 80%/75% obtained in testing. Blood samples also contained most of the expanded thyroid clonotypes (frequency above 0.001), which suggests that blood repertoires may reflect thyroid immune responses. Sample size was not statistically predetermined, and investigators were not blinded to group allocation.

Hyperthyroidism patients were newly diagnosed, had a disease duration of under 2 months, and were aged 18 to 65 years. The study excluded patients with uncontrolled infections, other autoimmune diseases, pregnancy or lactation. Diagnoses were established on the basis of clinical symptoms, serum thyroxine and TRAb, thyroid ultrasound, and orbital computed tomography. For progressor patients, blood was drawn at the first diagnosis of hyperthyroidism, before any ophthalmopathy symptoms had appeared. PBMCs were isolated from roughly 10 ml of fresh peripheral blood by Ficoll-Paque density gradient centrifugation. Progressor patients were first diagnosed with Graves' hyperthyroidism and then developed ophthalmopathy during follow-up. Total RNA was extracted with Trizol reagent, and quality was checked on an Agilent 2100 Bioanalyzer.

The rearranged chain carries TRBV7-2 and TRBJ2-5; the D gene remains uncertain. This receptor was identified in a woman in her forties with Graves' hyperthyroidism that later progressed to Graves' ophthalmopathy. The sequenced material came from blood. The DNA sequence reads TGTGCCAGCAGCTTTGCAGGAGAAGAGACCCAGTACTTC. This is translated as CASSFAGEETQYF.